The rows below give T cell receptor beta chains drawn from one sample of a study of cytomegalovirus exposure and HLA in healthy donors. Measured with immunoSEQ multiplex PCR; TCRdb has only the in-frame clones, and not every one. The sample carries fewer than 150,000 clones, around three quarters recorded once. Sequenced input: PBMCs. These TCRs come from a man under 40 in good health and CMV-seronegative. Each CDR3 is given with its conserved first and last residue. A D gene is named only where the DNA matches it firmly. A row's size may be missing; if present it is once, few, many or a size class.

j_call: TRBJ2-7; v_call: TRBV5-1; d_call: -; clone_size: -; cdr3_nt: TGCGCCAGCAGCTTGGTGGGAGGAGGGAACTACGAGCAGTACTTC; cdr3_aa: CASSLVGGGNYEQYF
j_call: TRBJ2-3; v_call: TRBV29-1; d_call: TRBD2; clone_size: few; cdr3_nt: TGCAGCGGGAGCGGGGGGGGAGGTGAAGATACGCAGTATTTT; cdr3_aa: CSGSGGGGEDTQYF
j_call: TRBJ2-7; v_call: TRBV6-1; d_call: -; clone_size: -; cdr3_nt: TGTGCCAGCAGTGATCCGCTTGACAGGTATGCTTGGGAGCAGTACTTC; cdr3_aa: CASSDPLDRYAWEQYF
j_call: TRBJ2-7; v_call: TRBV5-1; d_call: TRBD1; clone_size: -; cdr3_nt: TGCGCCAGCAGCAAAATAGGACAGGGGGCGGGCGAGCAGTACTTC; cdr3_aa: CASSKIGQGAGEQYF
j_call: TRBJ1-6; v_call: TRBV4-1; d_call: -; clone_size: -; cdr3_nt: TGCGCCAGCAGCCAAGATCCCCTTCGGGGTTACTCACCCCTCCACTTT; cdr3_aa: CASSQDPLRGYSPLHF
j_call: TRBJ1-1; v_call: TRBV5-6; d_call: TRBD1; clone_size: -; cdr3_nt: TGTGCCAGCAGCCCGGATCGGACAGGGGGCTTAGGGAACACTGAAGCTTTCTTT; cdr3_aa: CASSPDRTGGLGNTEAFF
j_call: TRBJ2-5; v_call: TRBV6-1; d_call: TRBD2; clone_size: -; cdr3_nt: TGTGCCAGCAGCGGGGGACTAGCGAGAGAGACCCAGTACTTC; cdr3_aa: CASSGGLARETQYF
j_call: TRBJ1-1; v_call: TRBV7-9; d_call: -; clone_size: few; cdr3_nt: TGTGCCAGCAGCTCCCTCCAGGGATCCACTGAAGCTTTCTTT; cdr3_aa: CASSSLQGSTEAFF
j_call: TRBJ1-5; v_call: TRBV6-1; d_call: -; clone_size: many; cdr3_nt: TGTGCCAGCAGTGCACAGAATAGCAATCAGCCCCAGCATTTT; cdr3_aa: CASSAQNSNQPQHF
j_call: TRBJ1-5; v_call: TRBV5-1; d_call: -; clone_size: -; cdr3_nt: TGCGCCAGCAGCTTGAACCCGGGTGAGGGCAATCAGCCCCAGCATTTT; cdr3_aa: CASSLNPGEGNQPQHF
j_call: TRBJ1-5; v_call: TRBV5-1; d_call: -; clone_size: -; cdr3_nt: TGCGCCAGCAGCTTGGTATCAGGAAGCAATCAGCCCCAGCATTTT; cdr3_aa: CASSLVSGSNQPQHF
j_call: TRBJ2-5; v_call: TRBV14; d_call: -; clone_size: -; cdr3_nt: TGTGCCAGCAGCCCTCGGACTATCCAAGAGACCCAGTACTTC; cdr3_aa: CASSPRTIQETQYF
j_call: TRBJ2-3; v_call: TRBV27; d_call: TRBD2; clone_size: -; cdr3_nt: TGTGCCGCCCGAGTAAGCGGGGGCACAGGCTATACGCAGTATTTT; cdr3_aa: CAARVSGGTGYTQYF
j_call: TRBJ2-5; v_call: TRBV7-2; d_call: -; clone_size: -; cdr3_nt: TGTGCCAGCAGCTTCACCGTGGGAGTAAACCAAGAGACCCAGTACTTC; cdr3_aa: CASSFTVGVNQETQYF
j_call: TRBJ1-3; v_call: TRBV10-3; d_call: -; clone_size: once; cdr3_nt: TGTGCCATCAGACAGGGACCCGGGGCTGGAAACACCATATATTTT; cdr3_aa: CAIRQGPGAGNTIYF
j_call: TRBJ2-1; v_call: TRBV7-9; d_call: TRBD2; clone_size: -; cdr3_nt: TGTGCCAGCAGCTTAGCTAGCGGGGGGCTCAATGAGCAGTTCTTC; cdr3_aa: CASSLASGGLNEQFF
j_call: TRBJ1-4; v_call: TRBV2; d_call: -; clone_size: -; cdr3_nt: TGTGCCAGCAGGTCCGAACTTGAAAAACTGTTTTTT; cdr3_aa: CASRSELEKLFF
j_call: TRBJ2-3; v_call: TRBV5-1; d_call: -; clone_size: -; cdr3_nt: TGCGCCAGCAGCCTCAGCGGGCCAGATACGCAGTATTTT; cdr3_aa: CASSLSGPDTQYF
j_call: TRBJ1-1; v_call: TRBV29-1; d_call: -; clone_size: -; cdr3_nt: TGCAGCGTAACCGACAGGAGCCCTCGGGGAAGCACTGAAGCTTTCTTT; cdr3_aa: CSVTDRSPRGSTEAFF
j_call: TRBJ2-3; v_call: TRBV6-1; d_call: TRBD2; clone_size: -; cdr3_nt: TGTGCCAGCAGTGACCCAGCGGGGGGGCTCACAGATACGCAGTATTTT; cdr3_aa: CASSDPAGGLTDTQYF
j_call: TRBJ1-1; v_call: TRBV27; d_call: TRBD1; clone_size: -; cdr3_nt: TGTGCCAGGCTACAGGGGGCGACTGAAGCTTTCTTT; cdr3_aa: CARLQGATEAFF
j_call: TRBJ2-1; v_call: TRBV5-4; d_call: -; clone_size: -; cdr3_nt: TGTGCCAGCAGCTTGCGAGTGGGAGCCATCTACAATGAGCAGTTCTTC; cdr3_aa: CASSLRVGAIYNEQFF
j_call: TRBJ2-3; v_call: TRBV27; d_call: TRBD2; clone_size: -; cdr3_nt: TGTGCCAGCAGTTTCGTGACTAGCGGGAGGGCCGGGGGTACGCAGTATTTT; cdr3_aa: CASSFVTSGRAGGTQYF
j_call: TRBJ1-1; v_call: TRBV20-1; d_call: -; clone_size: -; cdr3_nt: TGCAGTGCCGTAGTGTACACTGAAGCTTTCTTT; cdr3_aa: CSAVVYTEAFF
j_call: TRBJ1-2; v_call: TRBV28; d_call: -; clone_size: -; cdr3_nt: TGTGCCAGCAGGGCAGACTTCAACTATGGCTACACCTTC; cdr3_aa: CASRADFNYGYTF
j_call: TRBJ1-2; v_call: TRBV7-9; d_call: -; clone_size: -; cdr3_nt: TGTGCCAGCAGCCCCGGGTCCGTCTCAAACTATGGCTACACCTTC; cdr3_aa: CASSPGSVSNYGYTF
j_call: TRBJ1-5; v_call: TRBV7-2; d_call: -; clone_size: -; cdr3_nt: TGTGCCAGCAGCCCTAGTGGCTTTACCGGCAATCAGCCCCAGCATTTT; cdr3_aa: CASSPSGFTGNQPQHF
j_call: TRBJ2-2; v_call: TRBV5-4; d_call: -; clone_size: -; cdr3_nt: TGTGCCAGCAGCTTGGCCACGGACTCCGGGGAGCTGTTTTTT; cdr3_aa: CASSLATDSGELFF
j_call: TRBJ2-1; v_call: TRBV5-6; d_call: TRBD1; clone_size: -; cdr3_nt: TGTGCCAGCAGCTTGGCCGGGACAGACCTTTCCTACAATGAGCAGTTCTTC; cdr3_aa: CASSLAGTDLSYNEQFF
j_call: TRBJ2-5; v_call: TRBV12-5; d_call: TRBD2; clone_size: -; cdr3_nt: TGTGCTAGTGCCATGGGTGACGGGGGGATTTCACAAGAGACCCAGTACTTC; cdr3_aa: CASAMGDGGISQETQYF
j_call: TRBJ1-1; v_call: TRBV6-1; d_call: -; clone_size: -; cdr3_nt: TGTGCCAGCACTCGAGACCGGGTCGGAAGTGAAGCTTTCTTT; cdr3_aa: CASTRDRVGSEAFF
j_call: TRBJ2-1; v_call: TRBV7-3; d_call: TRBD2; clone_size: -; cdr3_nt: TGTGCCAGCAGCCTACTAGCGGGAGATAACGCCGGTGAGCAGTTCTTC; cdr3_aa: CASSLLAGDNAGEQFF
j_call: TRBJ2-3; v_call: TRBV7-9; d_call: TRBD2; clone_size: -; cdr3_nt: TGTGCCAGCAGCTCCCCGGGGGCATCGGGGGGGCGCACAGATACGCAGTATTTT; cdr3_aa: CASSSPGASGGRTDTQYF
j_call: TRBJ2-5; v_call: TRBV27; d_call: TRBD1; clone_size: -; cdr3_nt: TGTGCCAGCAGTGGCGCCTGGGACAGTGCACAGAAGACCCAGTACTTC; cdr3_aa: CASSGAWDSAQKTQYF
j_call: TRBJ2-3; v_call: TRBV9; d_call: TRBD1; clone_size: -; cdr3_nt: TGTGCCAGCAGCGGGGGGACAGGGGGGAATACGCAGTATTTT; cdr3_aa: CASSGGTGGNTQYF
j_call: TRBJ2-7; v_call: TRBV11-3; d_call: -; clone_size: -; cdr3_nt: TGTGCCAGCAGCTTTGGGGGCAGGGAGCAGTACTTC; cdr3_aa: CASSFGGREQYF
j_call: TRBJ1-5; v_call: TRBV19; d_call: -; clone_size: -; cdr3_nt: TGTGCCAGTAGTATTAGCGATCAGCCCCAGCATTTT; cdr3_aa: CASSISDQPQHF
j_call: TRBJ1-3; v_call: TRBV18; d_call: -; clone_size: -; cdr3_nt: TGTGCCAGCTCACCCGGTTCTCCTGGAAACACCATATATTTT; cdr3_aa: CASSPGSPGNTIYF
j_call: TRBJ2-2; v_call: TRBV5-4; d_call: TRBD2; clone_size: -; cdr3_nt: TGTGCCAGCAGCTTGGCGGGGGGAGCGGGAACTAAGGGGGAGCTGTTTTTT; cdr3_aa: CASSLAGGAGTKGELFF
j_call: TRBJ1-1; v_call: TRBV6-5; d_call: -; clone_size: -; cdr3_nt: TGTGCCAGCAGTTACGTTCAGAGGTACACTGAAGCTTTCTTT; cdr3_aa: CASSYVQRYTEAFF
j_call: TRBJ1-5; v_call: TRBV28; d_call: -; clone_size: -; cdr3_nt: TGTGCCAGCAGGGGAAAGGGGGGGGGTCGAGGCAATCAGCCCCAGAATTTT; cdr3_aa: CASRGKGGGRGNQPQNF
j_call: TRBJ1-3; v_call: TRBV5-8; d_call: -; clone_size: -; cdr3_nt: TGTGCCAGCAGCTCCCGGGAGACTGGAAACACCATATATTTT; cdr3_aa: CASSSRETGNTIYF
j_call: TRBJ2-7; v_call: TRBV27; d_call: -; clone_size: -; cdr3_nt: TGTGCCAGCAGTTTAAATGGTGGAGGTCTCTACGAGCAGTACTTC; cdr3_aa: CASSLNGGGLYEQYF
j_call: TRBJ2-6; v_call: TRBV18; d_call: -; clone_size: -; cdr3_nt: TGTGCCAGCTCACCATACCCAGGGGCTGGGGCCAACGTCCTGACTTTC; cdr3_aa: CASSPYPGAGANVLTF
j_call: TRBJ2-7; v_call: TRBV15; d_call: TRBD1; clone_size: -; cdr3_nt: TGTGCCACCGCGAACCCAGCAATACAGGGGTACGAGCAGTACTTC; cdr3_aa: CATANPAIQGYEQYF
j_call: TRBJ1-5; v_call: TRBV30; d_call: TRBD1; clone_size: -; cdr3_nt: TGTGCCTGGGGTAGGACAGGGGGACGTCAGCCCCAGCATTTT; cdr3_aa: CAWGRTGGRQPQHF
j_call: TRBJ1-4; v_call: TRBV5-1; d_call: -; clone_size: -; cdr3_nt: TGCGCCAGCAGCATCTCCGGGGTAAACCTAGGGAATGAAAAACTGTTTTTT; cdr3_aa: CASSISGVNLGNEKLFF
j_call: TRBJ1-1; v_call: TRBV6-1; d_call: -; clone_size: few; cdr3_nt: TGTGCCAGCAGTGAATGGGGGGATAGCACTGAAGCTTTCTTT; cdr3_aa: CASSEWGDSTEAFF
j_call: TRBJ2-2; v_call: TRBV15; d_call: -; clone_size: -; cdr3_nt: TGTGCCACCAGCAGGGCCCTAGGGGTAGGGGAGCTGTTTTTT; cdr3_aa: CATSRALGVGELFF
j_call: TRBJ1-1; v_call: TRBV28; d_call: -; clone_size: -; cdr3_nt: TGTGCCAGCGGCCGGGACACCAGAACCATGAACACTGAAGCTTTCTTT; cdr3_aa: CASGRDTRTMNTEAFF